Listed below are T cell receptor beta chains from one sample, sequenced in a study of T-cell reconstitution after alpha-beta-depleted transplantation in children. TCRdb re-derived calls from the PCR reads in MiXCR, one entry per CDR3 protein. The sample has about 230,000 distinct CDR3 sequences, approximately 9.9% seen once. The specimen was PBMCs from the stem cell graft donor, collected from the stem cell graft. The receptor source for this set is a human donor who donated a stem cell graft to a child with SCID. CDR3s include the opening cysteine and the closing phenylalanine or tryptophan. The D gene is left open where the match is weak. Expanded clones get a size class; other rows say once, few or many, or leave the size out.

abundance	len	v_gene	d_gene	j_gene	CDR3nt	CDR3aa
many	15	TRBV20-1	TRBD2	TRBJ2-3	TGCAGTGCTAGAGATATAGCGGGCGAGGGGGATACGCAGTATTTT	CSARDIAGEGDTQYF
many	14	TRBV9	.	TRBJ2-2	TGTGCCAGCAGCGTAGTAGGGGTGCCCGGGGAGCTGTTTTTT	CASSVVGVPGELFF
.	13	TRBV20-1	.	TRBJ1-4	TGCAGTGCTACCCGGGACGGCCATGAAAAACTGTTTTTT	CSATRDGHEKLFF
many	15	TRBV20-1	TRBD2	TRBJ2-1	TGCAGTGCTAGAGGACTAGCGGGGGGTTATAATGAGCAGTTCTTC	CSARGLAGGYNEQFF
many	16	TRBV4-2	.	TRBJ1-3	TGTGCCAGCAGCCAAGTAGGGCAGAACTCTGGAAACACCATATATTTT	CASSQVGQNSGNTIYF
many	16	TRBV6-5	TRBD2	TRBJ2-5	TGTGCCAGCAGTTACTCGCCAGCGGGGACTCAAGAGACCCAGTACTTC	CASSYSPAGTQETQYF
many	14	TRBV12-3/TRBV12-4	.	TRBJ2-7	TGTGCCAGCAGTTTAGAGGCTAGTGTCTACGAGCAGTACTTC	CASSLEASVYEQYF
many	14	TRBV20-1	.	TRBJ2-1	TGCAGTGCTAGACTCCGGGGCTTCTACAATGAGCAGTTCTTC	CSARLRGFYNEQFF
many	15	TRBV6-2/TRBV6-3	.	TRBJ1-2	TGTGCCAGCAGTTACTCCGAGGGGCCAGGGGATGGCTACACCTTC	CASSYSEGPGDGYTF
once	12	TRBV20-1	.	TRBJ1-1	TGCAGTGCTAGTAGGGTGAACACTGAAGCTTTCTTT	CSASRVNTEAFF
many	13	TRBV7-3	.	TRBJ1-1	TGTGCCAGCAGCTGGGGGAGGAGAACTGAAGTTTTCTTT	CASSWGRRTEVFF
many	15	TRBV4-3	.	TRBJ2-3	TGCGCCAGCAGCCAAGATGCAGGGACGACAGATACGCAGTATTTT	CASSQDAGTTDTQYF
few	16	TRBV20-1	.	TRBJ1-1	TGCAGTGCTAGAGGGGGTCTCGGACTTTCGGGCACTGAAGCTTTCTTT	CSARGGLGLSGTEAFF
many	13	TRBV5-6	TRBD1	TRBJ1-1	TGTGCCAGCAGCTGGGACAGGGGCACTGAAGCTTTCTTT	CASSWDRGTEAFF
many	12	TRBV5-6	.	TRBJ2-1	TGTGCCAGCAGCTTCCAGGGAAATGAGCAGTTCTTC	CASSFQGNEQFF
few	16	TRBV5-1	.	TRBJ1-1	TGCGCCAGCGCCCAGGGCTTTCGGCAAATACCTGAAGCTTTTCATTTT	CASAQGFRQIPEAFHF
many	16	TRBV27	TRBD1	TRBJ1-6	TGTGCCAGCAGTTTCCCGGACAGGGAAGATAATTCACCCCTCCACTTT	CASSFPDREDNSPLHF
many	16	TRBV7-2	TRBD2	TRBJ2-3	TGTGCCAGCAGCTTAGTGGTAGCGGGGTTTGGTGATACGCAGTATTTT	CASSLVVAGFGDTQYF
many	13	TRBV7-9	.	TRBJ1-1	TGTGCCAGCAGCTTAAATTCGGCAGGTGAAGCTTTCTTT	CASSLNSAGEAFF
many	17	TRBV4-1	TRBD2	TRBJ2-2	TGCGCCAGCAGCCAAGAGCGGGGGGCCCGGGACACCGGGGAGCTGTTTTTT	CASSQERGARDTGELFF
many	15	TRBV5-1	.	TRBJ1-1	TGCGCCAGCAGCTTGGTTAGGGCAGGGGCCACTGAAGCTTTCTTT	CASSLVRAGATEAFF
many	14	TRBV15	.	TRBJ2-5	TGTGCCACCAGAAGGACACATGGAGAAGAGACCCAGTACTTC	CATRRTHGEETQYF
many	13	TRBV20-1	TRBD2	TRBJ2-1	TGCAGTGCTAGCCTAGCGGACTACAATGAGCAGTTCTTC	CSASLADYNEQFF
many	13	TRBV20-1	.	TRBJ2-7	TGCAGTGCCATCAGGGCTGGAGCCTACGAGCAGTACTTC	CSAIRAGAYEQYF
many	11	TRBV24-1	.	TRBJ2-7	TGTGCCACCAGTGACTTATACGAGCAGTACTTC	CATSDLYEQYF
.	13	TRBV20-1	TRBD1	TRBJ2-7	TGCAGTGCTAGACCGGGACAGACCTACGAGCAGTACTTC	CSARPGQTYEQYF
many	19	TRBV20-1	.	TRBJ1-3	TGCAGTGCTAGAGCGTACCGAGGGGCTACTACAAACTCTGGAAACACCATATATTTT	CSARAYRGATTNSGNTIYF
many	15	TRBV7-3	.	TRBJ2-5	TGTGCCAGCAGCTTAATTTGGACCAGGGAAGAGACCCAGTACTTC	CASSLIWTREETQYF
many	13	TRBV5-1	.	TRBJ1-1	TGCGCCAGCAGCGCCGCCGGCGACACCGAGTCTTTCTTT	CASSAAGDTESFF
many	13	TRBV5-1	.	TRBJ2-3	TGCGCCAGCAGCCCGGGGACACAAGATACGCAGTATTTT	CASSPGTQDTQYF
many	14	TRBV7-2	TRBD2	TRBJ2-1	TGTGCCAGCAGCCGAGGACTAGGTTACAATGAGCAGTTCTTC	CASSRGLGYNEQFF
many	12	TRBV5-1	.	TRBJ2-3	TGCGCCAGCAGCTTCTACTCCGATACGCAGTATTTT	CASSFYSDTQYF
many	14	TRBV5-1	.	TRBJ2-1	TGCGCCAGCAGCTTGATCGACCCACGAACTGAGCAGTTCTTC	CASSLIDPRTEQFF
many	17	TRBV24-1	TRBD2	TRBJ2-7	TGTGCCCCCTTGGTCGGTGACTGGGGGGGGAAAGTACACGAGCAGTACTTC	CAPLVGDWGGKVHEQYF
many	15	TRBV5-1	.	TRBJ1-1	TGCGCCAGCAGCTTGGACGGGGGCTTGGACACTGAAGCTTTCTTT	CASSLDGGLDTEAFF
.	12	TRBV18	TRBD1	TRBJ2-7	TGTGCCAGCTCCCACAGGGGGCGCGAGCAGTACTTC	CASSHRGREQYF
many	17	TRBV4-1	.	TRBJ1-5	TGCGCCAGCAGCCAAGATCTATGGGGTTCGGGGTATCAGCCCCAGCATTTT	CASSQDLWGSGYQPQHF
many	18	TRBV28	TRBD2	TRBJ2-1	TGTGCCAGCAGTTTATTCCGCGGAACTAGCGGTATAGACAATGAGCAGTTCTTC	CASSLFRGTSGIDNEQFF
many	14	TRBV5-1	TRBD2	TRBJ2-3	TGCGCCAGCAGCCTTGAACTAGCGTCAGATACGCAGTATTTT	CASSLELASDTQYF
many	13	TRBV12-3/TRBV12-4	.	TRBJ2-3	TGTGCCAGCAGTCTTACTTCAACAGATACGCAGTATTTT	CASSLTSTDTQYF
many	16	TRBV4-1	TRBD2	TRBJ2-5	TGCGCCAGCAGCCAATCTAGCGGGGGGGCTTCAGAGACCCAGTACTTC	CASSQSSGGASETQYF
many	14	TRBV20-1	TRBD1	TRBJ2-3	TGCAGTGCTAGGGGGACAGGGTTCACAGATACGCAGTATTTT	CSARGTGFTDTQYF
.	15	TRBV18	.	TRBJ2-7	TGTGCCAGCTCACCAGCGGGGAGAAGCTCCTACGAGCAGTACTTC	CASSPAGRSSYEQYF
many	14	TRBV20-1	.	TRBJ1-5	TGCAGTGCTGAAGACCGACAGTCTTATCAGCCCCAGCATTTT	CSAEDRQSYQPQHF
.	16	TRBV15	.	TRBJ2-7	TGTGCCACCAGGGAGCTGTCTGACGCGACGTCCTACGAGCAGTACTTC	CATRELSDATSYEQYF
many	15	TRBV24-1	TRBD2	TRBJ2-1	TGTGCCACCAGTGATGCGGGGGGCGCCTACAATGAGCAGTTCTTC	CATSDAGGAYNEQFF
many	18	TRBV5-6	TRBD1	TRBJ2-1	TGTGCCAGCAGCTTTATCATGGTCGTCGGACAGGGCAACAATGAGCAGTTCTTC	CASSFIMVVGQGNNEQFF
many	14	TRBV6-2/TRBV6-3	.	TRBJ2-3	TGTGCCAGCAGCGGCTCGACCCACACAGATACGCAGTATTTT	CASSGSTHTDTQYF
.	15	TRBV30	.	TRBJ1-5	TGTGCCTGGAGCATGGGGTCAGGGGGCAATCAGCCCCAGCATTTT	CAWSMGSGGNQPQHF
many	15	TRBV12-3/TRBV12-4	.	TRBJ2-3	TGTGCCAGCAGTTTCGAAGCTCCCAGCACAGATACGCAGTATTTT	CASSFEAPSTDTQYF
many	12	TRBV7-8	.	TRBJ2-1	TGTGCCAGCAGCAGACGTCCGGATGGGCAGTTCTTC	CASSRRPDGQFF
many	13	TRBV2	.	TRBJ1-3	TGTGCCAGCACACAGGGCTCTGGAAACACCATATATTTT	CASTQGSGNTIYF
many	13	TRBV5-1	.	TRBJ1-2	TGCGCCAGCAGCTTGGGTCCAGGGGATGGCTACACCTTC	CASSLGPGDGYTF
many	14	TRBV20-1	.	TRBJ2-1	TGCAGTGCTAGTACGGGCTTTGGGGACAATGAGCAGTTCTTC	CSASTGFGDNEQFF
few	14	TRBV3-1	.	TRBJ1-3	TGTGCCAGCAGCGCTTCAGCCTCTGGAAACACCATATATTTT	CASSASASGNTIYF
.	14	TRBV10-3	TRBD1	TRBJ1-1	TGTGCCATCAGTCTTTGGGACAGAGACACTGAAGCTTTCTTT	CAISLWDRDTEAFF
many	12	TRBV7-9	TRBD1	TRBJ1-1	TGTGCCAGCAGTCGACCCACAGGGGTAGCTTTCTTT	CASSRPTGVAFF